This TCR beta chain was found in a study of control samples from healthy donors and cancer patients. Only in-frame clones appear in the TCRdb table, and some are missing; sequencing was by immunoSEQ multiplex PCR. Among 150,000 to 200,000 clones listed, about 91% were seen once. The CDR3 has 16 amino acids. Germline-derived CDR1 and CDR2 are SNHLY and FYNNEI. V lost 5 bases and J lost 2, with 16 bases in between. This receptor was taken from a man between 18 and 35 years old in good health. The sample consisted of blood. The V and J genes are TRBV2 and TRBJ1-5; D might be TRBD1 (5 bases). The CDR3 loop is CASSKTRQRRNQPQHF. The CDR3 DNA sequence: TGTGCCAGCAGTAAAACCCGACAGCGGCGCAATCAGCCCCAGCATTTT.